The rows below give T cell receptor beta chains drawn from one sample of a study of shared clonotypes between healthy human individuals. Clones were read by immunoSEQ multiplex PCR, and TCRdb kept only the in-frame ones, dropping some. The data contain about 120,000 clones, around 71% of them singletons. Sequenced material: memory CD8+ T cells sorted from blood. Every receptor here comes from a woman in her twenties or thirties in good health. The CDR3 runs from the conserved cysteine through the conserved F or W. D genes are given only for firm matches. Size values are once, few and many counts, or a class for expanded clones, and some rows have none.

j_gene,v_gene,abundance,len,d_gene,CDR3nt,CDR3aa
TRBJ2-2,TRBV5-1,NA,17,TRBD2,TGCGCCAGCAGCATGACTAGCGGGAGGGCCAACACCGGGGAGCTGTTTTTT,CASSMTSGRANTGELFF
TRBJ2-7,TRBV4-1,NA,15,TRBD2,TGCGCCAGCAGCCTGGGACTAGCGGGTGCCTACGAGCAGTACTTC,CASSLGLAGAYEQYF
TRBJ1-4,TRBV15,NA,17,NA,TGTGCCACCAGCAGGGCAACAGGGAAAAGGTCTAATGAAAAACTGTTTTTT,CATSRATGKRSNEKLFF
TRBJ2-3,TRBV15,NA,15,TRBD2,TGTGCCACCAGCAGAGGGGGGGGGAGCTCCGATACGCAGTATTTT,CATSRGGGSSDTQYF
TRBJ2-7,TRBV6-1,few,15,NA,TGTGCCAGCAGTGAAGTTAGCGGCGCCTCCTACGAGCAGTACTTC,CASSEVSGASYEQYF
TRBJ2-3,TRBV10-1,many,13,NA,TGCGCCAGCAGTGGTAGCGAAGCAGATACGCAGTATTTT,CASSGSEADTQYF
TRBJ2-7,TRBV6-6,NA,14,NA,TGTGCCAGCAGTTTGCGGCCCCTCTCCTACGAGCAGTACTTC,CASSLRPLSYEQYF
TRBJ1-4,TRBV6-1,medium-sized,14,TRBD1,TGTGCCAGCAGTGAAGGGACAGGGGGTGAAAAACTGTTTTTT,CASSEGTGGEKLFF
TRBJ2-3,TRBV6-4,NA,15,TRBD2,TGTGCCAGCAGTGACGGGAGGGGAGGAGCAGATACGCAGTATTTT,CASSDGRGGADTQYF
TRBJ2-1,TRBV5-8,NA,16,TRBD2,TGTGCCAGCAGCAGACGGAGCGGGAGGGCCTATAATGAGCAGTTCTTC,CASSRRSGRAYNEQFF
TRBJ2-1,TRBV6-4,NA,15,TRBD2,TGTGCCAGCAGTGAGGGAGCGGGAGGCGGGAATGAGCAGTTCTTC,CASSEGAGGGNEQFF
TRBJ2-1,TRBV9,NA,14,TRBD1,TGTGCCAGCAGCTCATGGGACAGGGACAATGAGCAGTTCTTC,CASSSWDRDNEQFF
TRBJ1-5,TRBV6-1,NA,18,NA,TGTGCCAGCAGTGAAGCGCTTTTTTCGGGAGGGACGAACCAGCCCCAGCATTTT,CASSEALFSGGTNQPQHF
TRBJ2-2,TRBV7-9,NA,14,NA,TGTGCCAGCAGCTTATTAAGTAACACCGGGGAGCTGTTTTTT,CASSLLSNTGELFF
TRBJ2-7,TRBV27,many,15,TRBD2,TGTGCCAGCCGGACTAGCGGGAGTTTATATAACGAGCAGTACTTC,CASRTSGSLYNEQYF
TRBJ2-5,TRBV25-1,NA,16,TRBD2,TGTGCCAGCAGTGAATTGGGAACTAGCGAGGATGAGACCCAGTACTTC,CASSELGTSEDETQYF
TRBJ1-5,TRBV27,NA,14,NA,TGTGCCAGCAGTTTTAGGCTGGGCAATCAGCCCCAGCATTTT,CASSFRLGNQPQHF
TRBJ2-5,TRBV19,NA,14,NA,TGTGCCAGTAGTGTAGACGGTATCCAAGAGACCCAGTACTTC,CASSVDGIQETQYF
TRBJ1-1,TRBV5-1,few,16,NA,TGCGCCAGCAAGGTTGGGGACGCTGTCTCGAACACTGAAGCTTTCTTT,CASKVGDAVSNTEAFF
TRBJ1-2,TRBV13,NA,15,TRBD1,TGTGCCAGCAGCCTACGGGACAGGGGATTTTATGGCTACACCTTC,CASSLRDRGFYGYTF
TRBJ1-2,TRBV19,NA,13,NA,TGTGCCACTGAGCCTGGGGGTCTCTATGGCTACACCTTC,CATEPGGLYGYTF
TRBJ2-7,TRBV2,NA,16,NA,TGTGCCATCAGTGCGGGACTCAAAACCAGCTCCTACGAGCAGTACTTC,CAISAGLKTSSYEQYF
TRBJ2-2,TRBV2,NA,15,TRBD2,TGTGCCAGCAAGGGCGGGAGGGCCTCGTCCGGGGAGCTGTTTTTT,CASKGGRASSGELFF
TRBJ1-5,TRBV25-1,NA,15,TRBD1,TGTGCCAGCAGTGAATCGCTTGGACAGGGGAGCCCCCAGCATTTT,CASSESLGQGSPQHF
TRBJ1-2,TRBV5-4,NA,13,NA,TGTGCCAGCAGCTGGAGAGAATCCTATGGCTACACCTTC,CASSWRESYGYTF
TRBJ2-5,TRBV27,NA,16,TRBD1,TGTGCCAGCAGTTTTATCCCCCAGGGGGCGTGGGAGACCCAGTACTTC,CASSFIPQGAWETQYF
TRBJ2-2,TRBV25-1,many,16,NA,TGTGCCAGCAGAGACGTAGGGGCTGGCGGCACCGGGGAGCTGTTTTTT,CASRDVGAGGTGELFF
TRBJ2-3,TRBV7-9,NA,14,TRBD1,TGTGCCAGCAGACCGGGACAGGGCTTTGTTACGCAGTATTTT,CASRPGQGFVTQYF
TRBJ2-1,TRBV4-2,NA,16,TRBD2,TGTGCCAGCAGCCAAGGGGGGACTAGCGGGTTCGATGAGCAGTTCTTC,CASSQGGTSGFDEQFF
TRBJ2-1,TRBV28,NA,15,NA,TGTGCCAGCAGTTCTAGCGACCCCTCGAACAATGAGCAGTTCTTC,CASSSSDPSNNEQFF
TRBJ2-1,TRBV7-3,NA,18,TRBD2,TGTGCCAGCAGCCCCAACTTAGGACTAGCGGGGCGTTACAATGAGCAGTTCTTC,CASSPNLGLAGRYNEQFF
TRBJ1-1,TRBV25-1,few,17,NA,TGTGCCAGCAGTGAAATTCAGGGAGGTGGTCGGAACACTGAAGCTTTCTTT,CASSEIQGGGRNTEAFF
TRBJ1-5,TRBV5-6,NA,15,NA,TGTGCCAGCAGCTTGGCCGACGCCTTGGATCAGCCCCAGCATTTT,CASSLADALDQPQHF
TRBJ2-7,TRBV28,NA,15,NA,TGTGCCAGCAGTTCCCCATTCGGGGGCGCCTACGAGCAGTACTTC,CASSSPFGGAYEQYF
TRBJ2-1,TRBV10-3,once,15,NA,TGTGCCATCAGCCGCGCTAGCAACTCCTACAATGAGCAGTTCTTC,CAISRASNSYNEQFF
TRBJ2-5,TRBV5-4,few,15,TRBD2,TGTGCCAGCAGCTACGGCGGGGGACCAGGAGAGACCCAGTACTTC,CASSYGGGPGETQYF
TRBJ2-2,TRBV27,NA,16,NA,TGTGCCAGCAGTTTATTCTCCGGGGGTGGCACCGGGGAGCTGTTTTTT,CASSLFSGGGTGELFF
TRBJ2-6,TRBV10-3,NA,19,NA,TGTGCCATCAGTGAGTCGACCGGCAGGGGTTATTTTGGGGCCAACGTCCTGACTTTC,CAISESTGRGYFGANVLTF
TRBJ2-1,TRBV28,NA,15,TRBD1,TGTGCCAGCAGTTTATACGGACAGGGGGCGGATGAGCAGTTCTTC,CASSLYGQGADEQFF
TRBJ1-3,TRBV11-2,many,16,NA,TGTGCCAGCAGCCCCTGGAGGGCTGATTCCGGAAACACCATATATTTT,CASSPWRADSGNTIYF
TRBJ2-1,TRBV5-1,NA,16,TRBD1,TGCGCCAGCAGCGAATATTCCGGGACAGGGTACAATGAGCAGTTCTTC,CASSEYSGTGYNEQFF
TRBJ2-7,TRBV2,NA,15,TRBD2,TGTGCCAGCAGGGGGATAGCGGGCCCTTCCTACGAGCAGTACTTC,CASRGIAGPSYEQYF
TRBJ2-7,TRBV9,few,15,TRBD2,TGTGCCAGCAGCGTACATAGCGGGCCTTCCTACGAGCAGTACTTC,CASSVHSGPSYEQYF
TRBJ1-2,TRBV7-2,NA,14,NA,TGTGCCAGCAGCTTAGATCAGGGCGCCCGTGGCTACACCTTC,CASSLDQGARGYTF
TRBJ2-1,TRBV5-1,NA,13,NA,TGCGCCAGCAGCTCGGCGCGGGGCAGGGAGCAGTTCTTC,CASSSARGREQFF
TRBJ2-7,TRBV28,many,15,TRBD2,TGTGCCAGCAGTTGGAGGACTAGCGTTTCCTACGAGCAGTACTTC,CASSWRTSVSYEQYF
TRBJ2-1,TRBV6-1,NA,14,NA,TGTGCCACCGCTATACTTCGGTACTACAATGAGCAGTTCTTC,CATAILRYYNEQFF
TRBJ2-3,TRBV11-2,NA,15,NA,TGTGCCAGCAGCTTAGTACCTCGGATCACAGATACGCAGTATTTT,CASSLVPRITDTQYF
TRBJ2-7,TRBV13,NA,14,TRBD1,TGTGCCAGCAGCTCTACGGGACAGTCCTACGAGCAGTACTTC,CASSSTGQSYEQYF
TRBJ1-4,TRBV19,few,15,NA,TGTGCCAGTAGTCCCTGGACAGCAACTAATGAAAAACTGTTTTTT,CASSPWTATNEKLFF
TRBJ2-7,TRBV25-1,NA,14,TRBD1,TGTGCCAGCACCCCGGGACAGGGGGCTGGGGAGCAGTACTTC,CASTPGQGAGEQYF
TRBJ2-7,TRBV27,NA,13,NA,TGTGCCAGCAGTTTGGGTCGTATGAGGGAGCAGTACTTC,CASSLGRMREQYF
TRBJ2-1,TRBV4-1,NA,16,TRBD2,TGCGCCAGCAGCCAAGATAGGACTAGCGGGAGCGATGAGCAGTTCTTC,CASSQDRTSGSDEQFF
TRBJ2-5,TRBV18,NA,14,NA,TGTGCCAGCTCACCAGGAGGGTCCCGGTCGACCCAGTACTTC,CASSPGGSRSTQYF
TRBJ2-6,TRBV4-1,NA,17,TRBD1,TGCGCCAGCAGCACCGGGGACAGATCTCTGGAGGCCAACGTCCTGACTTTC,CASSTGDRSLEANVLTF
TRBJ1-6,TRBV10-3,NA,12,NA,TGTGCCATCAGTGTTGATAATTCACCCCTCCACTTT,CAISVDNSPLHF
TRBJ1-1,TRBV19,NA,14,NA,TGTGCCAGTAGTTCAAACACAGGGAACACTGAAGCTTTCTTT,CASSSNTGNTEAFF
TRBJ1-1,TRBV7-8,NA,13,NA,TGTGCCAGCAGCCCCGGGATCCTCAGATCAGCTTTCTTT,CASSPGILRSAFF
TRBJ2-6,TRBV27,NA,18,NA,TGTGCCAGCAGTGAGTACATCTGGCTACAAAGTCGGGCCAACGTCCTGACTTTC,CASSEYIWLQSRANVLTF